This TCR beta chain was found in a study of shared clonotypes between healthy human individuals (dated by TCRdb to about 2020). Concerning the study at large: Two women and a few men aged 18 to 49 years were included in the cohort. To estimate repertoire size and how much clonotype sharing occurs between individuals, the study deeply sequenced the blood TCR repertoires of several healthy adults. Per donor, leukapheresis produced somewhere between about 0.94 and 9 billion PBMCs. To increase sequencing depth and limit assay-specific biases, TCR repertoire library preparation and sequencing were carried out by different laboratories using diverse techniques. Per donor, three plates each were used for CD4 naive and CD4 memory, two for CD8 naive, and one for CD8 memory.

With respect to this clone: Its cognate antigen has yet to be identified. The record has no base qualities; no much larger clone is one base away.

The paper's findings and limits, for the study overall: Larger estimated clonotype richness was generally found for naive subsets than for memory subsets. Sampling was restricted to blood, and TCR repertoires in tissues likely differ from the TCR repertoires found in blood. Compared with non-shared clonotypes, clonotypes shared by all four sorted-subset donors had higher generation probabilities. Because the study included only a small number of donors, the genetic and exposure-history diversity represented was limited. Sharing across several donors was observed for approximately 5% of naive CD4, about 3.2% of naive CD8, 2.3% of memory CD4, and around 0.4% of memory CD8 clonotypes. Pairwise subsampling indicated that sequencing depth was expected to affect the degree of clonotype sharing among donors. Even with the large sequencing depth, rarefaction of the sorted-subset datasets indicated that sequencing was incomplete.

Spanning cysteine to phenylalanine, the CDR3 consists of 16 amino acids. Of all the DNA, just the CDR3 is kept, 48 bases in frame from base 1. The germline V gene specifies KGHSH as CDR1 and LQKENI as CDR2. The junction shows trimming of 2 bases on V and 0 bases on J, plus 13 bases between the germline ends. Healthy HIV-negative adults with no recently reported acute infections or vaccinations were included as donors. All donors were Caucasian adults living in Nashville, Tennessee, USA. CD4+ T cells were enriched by magnetic negative selection; naive cells were then positively selected on CD45RA, and the negative fraction formed the memory subset. Blood was obtained by leukapheresis, after which PBMCs were separated by Ficoll-Histopaque density gradient centrifugation and cryopreserved in liquid nitrogen vapor phase. Analytical flow cytometry was used to check the purity and quantity of every magnetically sorted T cell population. From each sorted fraction, genomic DNA was isolated and quantified by UV absorbance on a Nanodrop 2000c.

Using the deep immunoSEQ assay, multiplex PCR amplified TCR CDR3 regions from genomic DNA. Extracted genomic DNA from each cell subset was spread evenly across all wells of several immunoSEQ 96-well plates, with each plate serving as a replicate. For sorted subsets, each replicate PCR was loaded with approximately 190 ng genomic DNA, equivalent to some 31,000 T cell genomes. Purified libraries were measured with a Qubit 3.0 fluorometer, size-checked on a Bioanalyzer 2100, and measured again with the KAPA Library Quantification kit. A separate single-read 150-cycle Illumina NextSeq 550 flow cell was used to sequence each immunoSEQ 96-well plate. Per the original workflow: Because the immunoSEQ output included only junctional sequences and no quality scores, the filtering could not be the same as the filtering used for full-length reads. Sequences were annotated with PyIR, a Python wrapper for IgBLAST v1.9, using IMGT germline references to assign V/J genes and CDR3. Reads with weak V/J assignments (E-value above 1e-6), missing CDR3, stop codons, out-of-frame junctions, or ambiguous translated residues were removed. V3J clonotypes were defined as sequences sharing the same inferred V gene, J gene, and CDR3 amino acid sequence. To compute the percentage overlap between repertoires, the number of shared unique clonotypes was divided by the size of the smaller repertoire. Three approaches were used to assess repertoire richness: RTK rarefaction, the Chao1 estimator, and Recon v2.1 estimates of unobserved clonotypes. Generation probabilities for all TCRbeta clonotypes obtained by the gDNA method from four donors were computed using OLGA. This immuneACCESS table, as held by TCRdb, lists in-frame sequences with V and J called but not all clones. Of the missing ones, under half trace to an unresolved V gene in checked studies; the others have no known cause. For V, J and clone size, that table is used; D and trimming come from the DNA. This sample gives a few million clones in total; around 94% of them show up just once. Of the sample, 0.11% to 0.15% is held by the ten largest clones.

The sequencing input was naive CD4+ T cells sorted from blood. Read against the paper, the sample's cell subset or site label means: CD45RA+ positively selected. The sequence is built from TRBV18 and TRBJ1-1, with the D segment identity uncertain. The receptor was isolated from a man aged 18 to 30 in good health. The CDR3 sequence is CASSPFGSEMNTEAFF. Here is the DNA: TGTGCCAGCTCACCATTCGGGTCGGAAATGAACACTGAAGCTTTCTTT.